This T cell receptor (beta chain) is from a study of blood T cell repertoires in COVID-19 (TCRdb year 2020). About the study as a whole: Samples from collaborators originated in the United States, Italy and Spain and spanned both the acute and convalescent phases of COVID-19. The sample metadata nearly always contained a de-identified subject ID, COVID-19 status, age in years and sex. HLA class I and class II types, where available, came from metadata supplied by the sample provider rather than from assay-based typing. The dataset comprised deeply sampled blood TCRbeta repertoires from subjects exposed to, actively infected with, or recovered from COVID-19. A freely available public database, intended as a resource for researchers studying the immune response to SARS-CoV-2, is where the repertoires were released. The samples were drawn from two sources: the first 160 participants of the ongoing ImmuneRACE study, and 1,000 to 1,500 subjects contributed by 6 global collaborators. The prospective study material was composed of cDNA or gDNA derived from T cells, B-cell-depleted T cells, or PBMCs.

TCRbeta CDR3 regions were amplified from genomic DNA using the immunoSEQ Assay, a bias-controlled multiplex PCR. The authors processed their data as follows. Within the assay, amplification of reference gene primers was used to estimate how many nucleated cells each sample contained. To quantify the absolute abundance of each unique TCRbeta CDR3 rearrangement, sequence reads were collapsed and filtered. For each sample, productive Simpson clonality was calculated by taking the square root of Simpson's diversity index across productive rearrangements. The clones in this table, taken by TCRdb from immuneACCESS, are in-frame only. Not every clone is retained; where verified, under half of the shortfall comes from an unresolved V gene, and the cause of the rest is unknown. The D gene and trimming were derived from the DNA, and the V and J assignments and clone size from that table. Recorded for this sample are about 14,000 clones; approximately 80% of them occurred a single time. More than 14% of the sample lies in the top ten.

Study-wide findings and limitations: Clinical and demographic metadata were provided uncurated, with the amount varying by source and participant.

This clone was detected a few times. What this receptor recognizes is not known. It has no much larger one-base neighbor in the sample; base qualities were not kept. Its CDR3 holds 13 amino acids, cysteine through phenylalanine. Just CDR3 DNA is preserved here, 39 bases in frame from base 1. Between the V and J ends, shortened by 9 bases and 3 bases respectively, the junction contains 11 bases. From the germline V gene, CDR1 is KGHDR and CDR2 is SFDVKD. Each collaborating institution followed its own protocols to collect whole blood in K2EDTA tubes. For TCRbeta analysis, collaborator samples were shipped as frozen whole blood, as isolated PBMCs, or as DNA extracted from either sample type.

Material for sequencing was peripheral blood. The TCR originated in a human donor in a cohort sampled during active COVID-19. The chain was built from TRBV24-1 and TRBJ1-5, with no reliable assignment of the D segment. The sequence in DNA is TGTGCCACCGCACTTGGGCTCAATCAGCCCCAGCATTTT. The translation is CATALGLNQPQHF.